This is a list of T cell receptor beta chains from one sample in a study of control samples from healthy donors and cancer patients. Repertoires were generated with immunoSEQ multiplex PCR, while TCRdb's copy carries only in-frame clones and drops some. This sample yields around 160,000 clones, of which 90% to 95% are seen a single time; roughly 5.5% belongs to the top ten. The sample was blood. The receptors originated from a man aged 18-30 years in good health. The CDR3 runs from the conserved cysteine through the conserved F or W. A D gene is named only where the DNA matches it firmly. Expanded clones get a size class; other rows say once, few or many, or leave the size out.

TRBJ2-2 | TRBV7-9 | TRBD2 | NA | TGTGCCAGCAGCTTCATTAGCGGGAGGGGGACCGGGGAGCTGTTTTTT | CASSFISGRGTGELFF
TRBJ1-5 | TRBV15 | NA | NA | TGTGCCACCAGCAGAGATATGTACAGTAGCTCGCCCCAGCATTTT | CATSRDMYSSSPQHF
TRBJ1-3 | TRBV30 | NA | NA | TGTGCCTGGAGTGTACGGGTCTCCTCTGGAAACACCATATATTTT | CAWSVRVSSGNTIYF
TRBJ2-3 | TRBV28 | NA | once | TGTGCCAGCATCAATCCCCAAACCCCAGCACCAGATACGCAGTATTTT | CASINPQTPAPDTQYF
TRBJ1-3 | TRBV5-1 | NA | NA | TGCGCCAGCAGTTACGAGGCTGGAAACACCATATATTTT | CASSYEAGNTIYF
TRBJ1-1 | TRBV12-3/TRBV12-4 | NA | NA | TGTGCCAGCAGTACCTACAGGGTCCCTGAAGCTTTCTTT | CASSTYRVPEAFF
TRBJ1-6 | TRBV10-1 | NA | once | TGCGCCAGCAGTGATGGCAGAAAATCACCCCTCCACTTT | CASSDGRKSPLHF
TRBJ2-1 | TRBV6-5 | TRBD2 | NA | TGTGCCAGCAGTTACTCGACTAGCGGGTGGTACAATGAGCAGTTCTTC | CASSYSTSGWYNEQFF
TRBJ2-5 | TRBV10-3 | NA | NA | TGTGCCATCAGTTTCCAGGGTAATGCCCCCCAAGAGACCCAGTACTTC | CAISFQGNAPQETQYF
TRBJ2-7 | TRBV28 | NA | NA | TGTGCCAGCTATGACAGGTCCACCTACGAGCAGTACTTC | CASYDRSTYEQYF
TRBJ2-1 | TRBV27 | TRBD2 | NA | TGTGCCAGCACCCCTCGGGCGGGGGGGAATGAGCAGTTCTTC | CASTPRAGGNEQFF
TRBJ2-2 | TRBV9 | TRBD1 | NA | TGTGCCAGCAGTCAAGACAGGGTTGGTACCGGGGAGCTGTTTTTT | CASSQDRVGTGELFF
TRBJ2-1 | TRBV6-1 | TRBD1 | NA | TGTGCCAGCAGTGAGAGGGGGACCGGGACAGGGTTTAATGAGCAGTTCTTC | CASSERGTGTGFNEQFF
TRBJ2-1 | TRBV5-8 | NA | NA | TGTGCCAGCAGCTTGGCAGTCCTTGGGGGTACGGGCTCCTACAATGAGCAGTTCTTC | CASSLAVLGGTGSYNEQFF
TRBJ2-2 | TRBV4-2 | NA | NA | TGTGCCAGCAGCCACACCGGGGAAACCGGGGAGCTGTTTTTT | CASSHTGETGELFF
TRBJ2-7 | TRBV7-9 | TRBD1 | few | TGTGCCAGCAGCATTTACCGGGACAGGGACCACGAGCAGTACTTC | CASSIYRDRDHEQYF
TRBJ1-2 | TRBV7-3 | NA | once | TGTGCCAGCAGCGCGGCGGGCAGGGGCCCTATCTATGGCTACACCTTC | CASSAAGRGPIYGYTF
TRBJ1-4 | TRBV6-2/TRBV6-3 | NA | once | TGTGCCAGCAGTAACGGGGGGTTCCCGGGAAAACTGTTTTTT | CASSNGGFPGKLFF
TRBJ1-1 | TRBV28 | NA | NA | TGTGCCAGCAGTCTACAGGGTTTGAACGCTGAAGCTTTCTTT | CASSLQGLNAEAFF
TRBJ1-1 | TRBV5-5 | NA | NA | TGTGCCAGCAGCTTGGAAGGGGGGACGAACACTGAAGCTTTCTTT | CASSLEGGTNTEAFF
TRBJ2-7 | TRBV4-1 | NA | NA | TGCGCCAGCAGCCAAAGTCGGTGGCAAGGCGAGCAGTACTTC | CASSQSRWQGEQYF
TRBJ2-4 | TRBV4-2 | NA | NA | TGTGCCAGCAGCCAAGGGGGCATGGGGAACATTCAGTACTTC | CASSQGGMGNIQYF
TRBJ1-4 | TRBV19 | TRBD1 | NA | TGTGCCAGTAACCCTAGGACAGGAAGACCGTTCGGGGGGCTGTTTTTT | CASNPRTGRPFGGLFF
TRBJ1-5 | TRBV7-9 | NA | NA | TGTGCCAGCAGCCTTAACAGGGACCAGCCCCAGCATTTT | CASSLNRDQPQHF
TRBJ1-5 | TRBV4-1 | TRBD1 | NA | TGCGCCAGCAGCCAAGAAATGGACAGGGGGCTCCGGCAGCCCCAGCATTTT | CASSQEMDRGLRQPQHF
TRBJ1-3 | TRBV28 | NA | NA | TGTGCCAGCAGTTTACCAGGGGATGGAAACACCATATATTTT | CASSLPGDGNTIYF
TRBJ1-1 | TRBV6-4 | NA | NA | TGTGCCACGATGCCAGGAGCTTTCTTT | CATMPGAFF
TRBJ2-5 | TRBV10-3 | TRBD1 | once | TGTGCCATCAGTGATCTCGGGACAGTTGAAAAAGAGACCCAGTACTTC | CAISDLGTVEKETQYF
TRBJ1-2 | TRBV5-1 | NA | NA | TGCGCCAGCAGCCTGACGCCGGTCCTCCCCCGGCGAGTTGGCTACACCTTC | CASSLTPVLPRRVGYTF
TRBJ2-7 | TRBV5-1 | TRBD2 | NA | TGCGCCAGCAGGATGACTAGCGGAGAAAACCCCTACGAGCAGTACTTC | CASRMTSGENPYEQYF
TRBJ1-1 | TRBV28 | NA | NA | TGTGCCAGCAGTCCTCTACAGGGCAGCGCTTTCTTT | CASSPLQGSAFF
TRBJ1-4 | TRBV11-2 | TRBD1 | NA | TGTGCCAGCAGCTCGACAGGGGGCGAAGGTGAAAAACTGTTTTTT | CASSSTGGEGEKLFF
TRBJ1-2 | TRBV5-6 | NA | NA | TGTGCCAGCAGCTTGGTGGGGAGCGGCTACACCTTC | CASSLVGSGYTF
TRBJ1-2 | TRBV3-1/TRBV3-2 | NA | NA | TGTGCCAGCGCCTTCGGGGAAGCCCTAGAGTATGGCTACACCTTC | CASAFGEALEYGYTF
TRBJ2-1 | TRBV4-2 | TRBD2 | NA | TGTGCCAGCAGCCAAGTCTTGCTAGCGGGGAGCAATGAGCAGTTCTTC | CASSQVLLAGSNEQFF
TRBJ2-7 | TRBV7-8 | TRBD2 | NA | TGTGCCAGCAGCTTACGGGGGGACCCTAGGAGCTCCTACGAGCAGTACTTC | CASSLRGDPRSSYEQYF
TRBJ2-2 | TRBV6-2/TRBV6-3 | TRBD1 | NA | TGTGCCAGCAGTTCTCCCAGGACAGGGGGGGACACCGGGGAGCTGTTTTTT | CASSSPRTGGDTGELFF
TRBJ2-4 | TRBV1 | NA | NA | TGCACCAGCACCTCACCCCCGGGAGGGAGTCCCAAAAACATTCAGTACTTC | CTSTSPPGGSPKNIQYF
TRBJ1-2 | TRBV18 | TRBD1 | NA | TGTGCCAGCTCACCAGACTCGGGACAGTTCGACTATGGCTACACCTTC | CASSPDSGQFDYGYTF
TRBJ1-2 | TRBV10-1 | TRBD1 | few | TGCGCCAGCAGTGAGGACGGGACAGGTAGCCAGACCTTC | CASSEDGTGSQTF
TRBJ2-7 | TRBV6-6 | NA | NA | TGTGCCAGCAAATTGGAGGGGGACCCCTACGAGCAGTACTTC | CASKLEGDPYEQYF
TRBJ1-1 | TRBV4-1 | NA | NA | TGCGCCAGCAGCCACTTACGATTAGGGGAATTCGGGGCGAACACTGAAGCTTTCTTT | CASSHLRLGEFGANTEAFF
TRBJ2-1 | TRBV19 | TRBD1 | NA | TGTGCCAGTAGTATGTACAGGGGGAAAACCTACAATGAGCAGTTCTTC | CASSMYRGKTYNEQFF
TRBJ1-2 | TRBV13 | NA | NA | TGTGCCAGCAGCTTAACAGGAGGGGAAGGCTACACCTTC | CASSLTGGEGYTF
TRBJ1-5 | TRBV28 | TRBD1 | NA | TGTGCCAGCAGGTGGACAGGGGAAGGTCAGCCCCAGCATTTT | CASRWTGEGQPQHF
TRBJ2-5 | TRBV4-2 | TRBD1 | few | TGTGCCAGCAGCCAGGGACAGGAGATTTTTCGGGAGACCCAGTACTTC | CASSQGQEIFRETQYF
TRBJ1-6 | TRBV3-1/TRBV3-2 | NA | NA | TGTGCCAGCAGCCAAGATAGGGCAGGGCATTCACCCCTCCACTTT | CASSQDRAGHSPLHF
TRBJ1-5 | TRBV27 | NA | NA | TGTGCCAGCAGTTTATCAGGGGAACATCAGCCCCAGCATTTT | CASSLSGEHQPQHF
TRBJ1-1 | TRBV7-2 | NA | NA | TGTGCCAGCAGTAACCTTGGACCGAACACTGAAGCTTTCTTT | CASSNLGPNTEAFF
TRBJ2-3 | TRBV2 | TRBD1 | NA | TGTGCCAGCAGCGTACAGGGGGCGCGCGGCACAGATACGCAGTATTTT | CASSVQGARGTDTQYF